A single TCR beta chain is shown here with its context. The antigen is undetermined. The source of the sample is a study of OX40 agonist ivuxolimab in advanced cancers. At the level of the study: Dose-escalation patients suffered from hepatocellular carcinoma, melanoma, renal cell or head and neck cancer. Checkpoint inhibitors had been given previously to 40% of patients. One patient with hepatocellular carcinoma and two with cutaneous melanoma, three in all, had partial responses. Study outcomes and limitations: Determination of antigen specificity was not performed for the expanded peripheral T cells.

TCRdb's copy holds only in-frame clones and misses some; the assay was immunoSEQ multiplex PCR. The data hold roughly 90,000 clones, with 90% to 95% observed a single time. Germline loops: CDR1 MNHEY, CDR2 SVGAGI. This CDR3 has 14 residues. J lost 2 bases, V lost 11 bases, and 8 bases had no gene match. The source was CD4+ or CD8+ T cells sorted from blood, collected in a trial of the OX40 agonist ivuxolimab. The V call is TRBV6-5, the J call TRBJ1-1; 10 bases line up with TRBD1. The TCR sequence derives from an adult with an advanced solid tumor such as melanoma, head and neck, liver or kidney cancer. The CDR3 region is CACRQGAFNTEAFF. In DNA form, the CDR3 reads TGTGCCTGTAGACAGGGGGCTTTCAACACTGAAGCTTTCTTT.